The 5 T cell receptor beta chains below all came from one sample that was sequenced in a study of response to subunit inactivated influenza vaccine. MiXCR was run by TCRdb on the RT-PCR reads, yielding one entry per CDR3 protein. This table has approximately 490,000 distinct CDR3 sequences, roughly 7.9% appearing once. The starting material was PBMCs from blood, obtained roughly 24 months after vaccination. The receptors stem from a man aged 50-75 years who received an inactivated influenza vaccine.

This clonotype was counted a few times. The CDR3 is CSAAARAGGYTF. The CDR3 nucleotides are TGCAGTGCCGCGGCCCGGGCGGGAGGCTACACCTTC. The chain combines TRBV20-1 with TRBJ1-2; D is uncertain. This CDR3 is 12 amino acids long. V was clipped by 6 bases and J by 8 bases, with 16 bases between them. Per the germline V gene, CDR1 is DFQATT and CDR2 is SNEGSKA (reference sequence).

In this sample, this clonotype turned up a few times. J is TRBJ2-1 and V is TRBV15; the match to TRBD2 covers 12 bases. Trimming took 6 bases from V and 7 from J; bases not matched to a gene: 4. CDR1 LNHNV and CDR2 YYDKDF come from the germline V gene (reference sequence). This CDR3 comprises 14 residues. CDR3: CATRQLAGGNEQFF. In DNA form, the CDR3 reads TGTGCCACCAGGCAGCTAGCGGGAGGGAATGAGCAGTTCTTC.

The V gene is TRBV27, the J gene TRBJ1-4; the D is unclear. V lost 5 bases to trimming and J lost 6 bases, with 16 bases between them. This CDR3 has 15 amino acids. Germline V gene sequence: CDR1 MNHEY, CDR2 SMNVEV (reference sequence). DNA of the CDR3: TGTGCCAGCAGTAATGGGGTATTTGTTGATGAAAAACTGTTTTTT. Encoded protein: CASSNGVFVDEKLFF. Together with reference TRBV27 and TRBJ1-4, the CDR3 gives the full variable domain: EAQVTQNPRYLITVTGKKLTVTCSQNMNHEYMSWYRQDPGLGLRQIYYSMNVEVTDKGDVPEGYKVSRKEKRNFPLILESPSPNQTSLYFCASSNGVFVDEKLFFGSGTQLSVL.

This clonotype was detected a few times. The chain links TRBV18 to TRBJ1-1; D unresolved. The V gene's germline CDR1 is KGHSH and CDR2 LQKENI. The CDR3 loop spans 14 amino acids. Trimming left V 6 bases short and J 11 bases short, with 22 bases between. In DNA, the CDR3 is TGTGCCAGCTCCCCTAGCGAACGGTCCATCGCTGCTTTCTTT. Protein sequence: CASSPSERSIAAFF.

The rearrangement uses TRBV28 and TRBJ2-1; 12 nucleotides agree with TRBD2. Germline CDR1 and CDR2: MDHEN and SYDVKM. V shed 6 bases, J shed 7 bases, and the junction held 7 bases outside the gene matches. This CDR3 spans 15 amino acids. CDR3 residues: CASRVLAGGSNEQFF. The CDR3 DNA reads TGTGCCAGCAGGGTCCTAGCGGGAGGGAGTAATGAGCAGTTCTTC.